The 12 T cell receptor beta chains below were found in one sample sequenced in a study of T cell repertoires in cytomegalovirus infection. One entry per CDR3 protein, called by TCRdb with MiXCR from the reads. The repertoire holds about 250,000 distinct CDR3 sequences, under 8.5% seen once, with 6.5% in the top ten. Sample: PBMCs. The receptors were sampled from a human donor in good health (CMV status not recorded). Some clones in this sample may be carry-over from other donors' samples.

This clonotype was detected many times. The chain uses TRBV20-1 and TRBJ2-1, with D unclear. Germline CDR1 reads DFQATT; CDR2 reads SNEGSKA (reference sequence). Trimming shortened V by 3 bases and J by 8 bases, and 8 bases separated the two germline ends. The CDR3 has 11 amino acids. The CDR3 nucleotides read TGCAGTGCTAGGGGCCCGGATGAGCAGTTCTTC. It codes for CSARGPDEQFF.

The CDR3 DNA reads TGTGCCAGCTCTAAGGGGCTCTACAATGAGCAGTTCTTC. It yields the protein CASSKGLYNEQFF. This chain links TRBV18 with TRBJ2-1; D is perhaps TRBD1 (5 bases). V shed 6 bases and J shed 3 bases, with 9 bases lying between them. The CDR3 length is 13 residues. In germline, CDR1 is KGHSH, CDR2 LQKENI.

The table lists this clonotype with a few counts. For the CDR3, the DNA is TGCGCCAGCAGCCAAGACCAGGGGGGTACCCCCTACGAGCAGTACTTC. Translation gives CASSQDQGGTPYEQYF. The chain couples TRBV4-3 to TRBJ2-7; the D gene is possibly TRBD1 (7 bases). Per the germline V gene, CDR1 is LGHNA and CDR2 is YSLEER. Trimming shortened V by 0 bases and J by 2 bases, and 14 bases separated the two germline ends. The CDR3 consists of 16 residues.

This clonotype was found many times. This chain uses TRBV14 with TRBJ1-1; TRBD1 might be the D (5 bases). The CDR3 is made up of 12 amino acids. Germline V gene sequence: CDR1 SGHDN, CDR2 FVKESK. V dropped 4 bases and J dropped 11 bases, with 14 bases sitting between them. The CDR3 here is CASSPLEGRAFF. The DNA of the CDR3 is TGTGCCAGCAGCCCTCTCGAGGGGCGGGCTTTCTTT.

This clonotype was recorded a few times. The rearrangement uses TRBV18 and TRBJ1-1; 7 positions agree with TRBD1. The trim removed 3 bases at V and 1 base at J, leaving 8 bases unmatched. This CDR3 is 16 amino acids long. The germline V gene has CDR1 KGHSH and CDR2 LQKENI. The CDR3 DNA sequence: TGTGCCAGCTCACCCAGGGACAGCGGATCGAACACTGAAGCTTTCTTT. Translating it yields CASSPRDSGSNTEAFF.

This clonotype was seen many times. V usage is TRBV14 and J usage is TRBJ2-3; D remains unclear. Germline CDR1 is SGHDN and CDR2 is FVKESK. V lost 2 bases, J lost 6 bases, and 15 bases lay in between. The CDR3 length is 15 residues. CDR3 nucleotide sequence: TGTGCCAGCAGCCAATGGTCGGTACTGCGTGATACGCAGTATTTT. It is translated as CASSQWSVLRDTQYF.

This clonotype was counted at least ten times. J is TRBJ2-5 and V is TRBV19, with D perhaps matching TRBD1 or TRBD2 (6 bases each). CDR1 LNHDA and CDR2 SQIVND come from the germline V gene (reference sequence). The CDR3 sequence is 15 residues long. V lost 5 bases and J lost 5, with 18 bases in between. The CDR3 protein is CASSAGDTAGETQYF. CDR3 in DNA: TGTGCCAGTAGTGCCGGGGACACCGCGGGGGAGACCCAGTACTTC.

This clonotype has at least ten counts. This chain links TRBV5-6 with TRBJ1-1; no definite D call. The CDR3 sequence is 11 residues long. Trimming stripped 3 bases from V and 5 bases from J, with 5 bases between. Germline lookup yields CDR1 SGHDT and CDR2 YYEEEE. CDR3 sequence: CASSSWTEAFF. The CDR3 region has the DNA TGTGCCAGCAGCTCCTGGACTGAAGCTTTCTTT.

Many counts were recorded for this clonotype. The chain joins TRBV20-1 to TRBJ2-3; TRBD2 matches at 8 bases. V trimming: 1 base; J trimming: 5 bases; junction bases outside the gene matches: 2. Germline V lookup: CDR1 DFQATT, CDR2 SNEGSKA (reference sequence). This CDR3 is built from 13 residues. DNA for the CDR3: TGCAGTGCTAGAGCGGGGGGGGGAGATACGCAGTATTTT. Residues: CSARAGGGDTQYF.

This clonotype was found many times. This chain uses TRBV7-2 with TRBJ1-6; 8 bases are a match to TRBD1. Germline V gives CDR1 SGHTA, CDR2 FQGNSA. CDR3 size: 14 residues. Trimming took 3 bases from V and 12 from J; bases not matched to a gene: 7. CDR3 coding DNA: TGTGCCAGCAGCTTCGCCGGGACAGGCCGACCCCTCCACTTT. Its protein product is CASSFAGTGRPLHF.

This clonotype was seen repeatedly, ten times or more. The V gene is TRBV14, the J gene TRBJ2-6, with TRBD1 matching 7 bases. Losses at the gene ends were 1 base for V and 0 bases for J; bases not matched to a gene: 3. This CDR3 region has 17 residues. Germline lookup yields CDR1 SGHDN and CDR2 FVKESK. The CDR3 nucleotides are TGTGCCAGCAGCCAAGTACAGGGGTACTCTGGGGCCAACGTCCTGACTTTC. Amino acid sequence: CASSQVQGYSGANVLTF.

This clonotype was seen repeatedly, ten times or more. The chain carries TRBV6-2 or TRBV6-3 and TRBJ2-1; D is perhaps TRBD2 (6 bases). The V end lost 5 bases, the J end lost 0 bases, and 14 bases lay between the germline ends. Looked up from germline, CDR1 is MNHEY and CDR2 is SVGEGT. The CDR3 extends over 16 amino acids. The CDR3 sequence is CASSKTSWSSYNEQFF. The DNA for the CDR3 is TGTGCCAGCAGTAAGACTAGTTGGAGCTCCTACAATGAGCAGTTCTTC.